Listed below are T cell receptor beta chains from one sample, sequenced in a study of T cell responses to AZD1222 COVID-19 vaccine. Sequencing used immunoSEQ multiplex PCR; TCRdb keeps in-frame clones, though not all of them. The sample lists around 76,000 clones, about 85% occurring once. Here the sequenced sample was peripheral blood, taken on day 0 of AZD1222 vaccination. The receptors were sampled from an adult in good health. The CDR3 runs from the conserved cysteine through the conserved F or W. Fields, in order: D gene, clone size, J gene, V gene, CDR3 DNA, CDR3 protein. The D gene is left open where the match is weak. The size entry is marked missing in some rows and otherwise reads once, few, many or a size class.

d_call: .
clone_size: once
j_call: TRBJ1-6
v_call: TRBV24-1
cdr3_nt: TGTGCCACCAGTGATTTGCAGGGCAGGGCTTCACCCCTCCACTTT
cdr3_aa: CATSDLQGRASPLHF

d_call: .
clone_size: .
j_call: TRBJ1-1
v_call: TRBV5-8
cdr3_nt: TGTGCCAGCAGCCTGTACACTGAAGCTTTCTTT
cdr3_aa: CASSLYTEAFF

d_call: .
clone_size: .
j_call: TRBJ2-5
v_call: TRBV18
cdr3_nt: TGTGCCAGCTCACCATATAAGGTGGAGACCCAGTACTTC
cdr3_aa: CASSPYKVETQYF

d_call: .
clone_size: once
j_call: TRBJ2-1
v_call: TRBV29-1
cdr3_nt: TGCAGCGTACGGGGGATCAATGAGCAGTTCTTC
cdr3_aa: CSVRGINEQFF

d_call: .
clone_size: .
j_call: TRBJ1-5
v_call: TRBV2
cdr3_nt: TGTGCCAGCGTAAACAGCCTGAGCAATCAGCCCCAGCATTTT
cdr3_aa: CASVNSLSNQPQHF

d_call: TRBD1
clone_size: .
j_call: TRBJ2-7
v_call: TRBV7-2
cdr3_nt: TGTGCCAGCAGCCCCAGGGGGCTGGGGATTTACGAGCAGTACTTC
cdr3_aa: CASSPRGLGIYEQYF

d_call: .
clone_size: .
j_call: TRBJ1-1
v_call: TRBV4-3
cdr3_nt: TGCGCCAGCAGCTCGACGGGGCGAGGAACTGAAGCTTTCTTT
cdr3_aa: CASSSTGRGTEAFF

d_call: TRBD1
clone_size: .
j_call: TRBJ2-7
v_call: TRBV19
cdr3_nt: TGTGCCAGTACCTCGGACAGGGGGGGCTCCTACGAGCAGTACTTC
cdr3_aa: CASTSDRGGSYEQYF

d_call: .
clone_size: .
j_call: TRBJ2-6
v_call: TRBV19
cdr3_nt: TGTGCCAGTAGCGAACAGGGACCTGGGGCCAACGTCCTGACTTTC
cdr3_aa: CASSEQGPGANVLTF

d_call: .
clone_size: .
j_call: TRBJ1-4
v_call: TRBV5-1
cdr3_nt: TGCGCCAGCAGCTTGGGATATGGAGGGAGGAGTGGGGATGAAAAACTGTTTTTT
cdr3_aa: CASSLGYGGRSGDEKLFF

d_call: .
clone_size: .
j_call: TRBJ1-2
v_call: TRBV7-8
cdr3_nt: TGTGCCAGCAGCTTGGGTCGCTCGCAGGGCTACACCTTC
cdr3_aa: CASSLGRSQGYTF

d_call: .
clone_size: .
j_call: TRBJ1-5
v_call: TRBV5-8
cdr3_nt: TGTGCCAGCAGCTTGTTCAAGGCGGGTCAGCCCCAGCATTTT
cdr3_aa: CASSLFKAGQPQHF

d_call: .
clone_size: .
j_call: TRBJ2-4
v_call: TRBV7-2
cdr3_nt: TGTGCCAGCAGCTTAGATCTAGGAGGCTGGTACTTC
cdr3_aa: CASSLDLGGWYF

d_call: .
clone_size: .
j_call: TRBJ2-5
v_call: TRBV4-1
cdr3_nt: TGCGCCAGCAGCCAAGATCGTGGGACCCAGTACTTC
cdr3_aa: CASSQDRGTQYF

d_call: .
clone_size: .
j_call: TRBJ1-1
v_call: TRBV11-1
cdr3_nt: TGTGCCAGCAGCACCCGGACCGATACTGAAGCTTTCTTT
cdr3_aa: CASSTRTDTEAFF

d_call: .
clone_size: .
j_call: TRBJ2-7
v_call: TRBV19
cdr3_nt: TGTGCCAGTAGTATTTCGTATTTCTACGAGCAGTACTTC
cdr3_aa: CASSISYFYEQYF